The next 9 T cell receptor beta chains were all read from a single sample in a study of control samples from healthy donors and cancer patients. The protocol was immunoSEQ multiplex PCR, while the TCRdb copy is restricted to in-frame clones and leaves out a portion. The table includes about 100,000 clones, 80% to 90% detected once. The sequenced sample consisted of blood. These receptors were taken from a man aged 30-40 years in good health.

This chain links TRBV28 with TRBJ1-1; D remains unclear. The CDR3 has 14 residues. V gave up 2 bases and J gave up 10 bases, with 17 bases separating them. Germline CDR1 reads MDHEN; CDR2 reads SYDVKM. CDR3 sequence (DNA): TGTGCCAGCAGTTTAAAAGTTCCGGCTGGGGTAGCTTTCTTT. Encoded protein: CASSLKVPAGVAFF.

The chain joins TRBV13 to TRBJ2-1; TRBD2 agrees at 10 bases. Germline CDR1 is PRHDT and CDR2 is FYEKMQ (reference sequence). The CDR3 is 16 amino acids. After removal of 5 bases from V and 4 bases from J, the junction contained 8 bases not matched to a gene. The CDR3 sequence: CASSTPTSGIYNEQFF. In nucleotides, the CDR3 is TGTGCCAGCAGCACTCCCACTAGCGGGATTTACAATGAGCAGTTCTTC.

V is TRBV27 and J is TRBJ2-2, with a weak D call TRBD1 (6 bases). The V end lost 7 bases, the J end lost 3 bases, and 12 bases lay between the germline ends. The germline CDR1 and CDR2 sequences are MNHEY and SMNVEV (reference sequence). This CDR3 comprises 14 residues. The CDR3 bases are TGTGCCAGCACCAACAGGGCTTACACCGGGGAGCTGTTTTTT. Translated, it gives CASTNRAYTGELFF.

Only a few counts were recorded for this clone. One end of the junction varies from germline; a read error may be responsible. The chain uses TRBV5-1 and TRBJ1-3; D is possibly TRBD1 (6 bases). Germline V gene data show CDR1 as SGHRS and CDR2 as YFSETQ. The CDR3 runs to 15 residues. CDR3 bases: TGCGCCAGCAGTTTGGACAGACGCTCTGGAAACACCATATATTTT. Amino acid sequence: CASSLDRRSGNTIYF.

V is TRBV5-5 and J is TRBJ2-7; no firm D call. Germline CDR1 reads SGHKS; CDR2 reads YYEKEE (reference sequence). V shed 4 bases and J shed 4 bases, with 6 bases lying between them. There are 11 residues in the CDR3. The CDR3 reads CASSVGYEQYF. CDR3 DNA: TGTGCCAGCAGCGTGGGGTACGAGCAGTACTTC.

CDR3 amino acids: CASSRGTSGNEQFF. CDR3 bases: TGTGCCAGCTCACGCGGGACAAGCGGAAATGAGCAGTTCTTC. This rearrangement joins TRBV18 to TRBJ2-1, with D possibly being TRBD1 or TRBD2 (6 bases each). Germline V gene lookup returns CDR1 KGHSH and CDR2 LQKENI. The CDR3 is 14 residues long. The germline V and J ends were trimmed by 4 bases and 7 bases, with 14 bases remaining between them.

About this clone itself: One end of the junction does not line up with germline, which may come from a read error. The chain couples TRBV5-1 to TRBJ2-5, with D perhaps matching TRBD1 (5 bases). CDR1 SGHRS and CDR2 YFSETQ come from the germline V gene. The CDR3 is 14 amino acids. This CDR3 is CTSSLGQGQETQYF. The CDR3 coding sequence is TGCACCAGCAGCTTGGGGCAGGGTCAAGAGACCCAGTACTTC. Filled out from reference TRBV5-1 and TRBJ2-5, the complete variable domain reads KAGVTQTPRYLIKTRGQQVTLSCSPISGHRSVSWYQQTPGQGLQFLFEYFSETQRNKGNFPGRFSGRQFSNSRSEMNVSTLELGDSALYLCTSSLGQGQETQYFGPGTRLLVL.

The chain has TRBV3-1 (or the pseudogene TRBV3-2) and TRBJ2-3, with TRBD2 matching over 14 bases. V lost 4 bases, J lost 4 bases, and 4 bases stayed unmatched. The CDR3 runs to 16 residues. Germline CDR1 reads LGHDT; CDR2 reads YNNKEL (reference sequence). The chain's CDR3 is CASSPRLAGGSDTQYF. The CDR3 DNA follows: TGTGCCAGCAGCCCGAGACTAGCGGGAGGGTCAGATACGCAGTATTTT.

CDR3 loop: CASSLVRGYAFF. The DNA for the CDR3 is TGCGCCAGCAGCTTGGTCAGGGGGTACGCTTTCTTT. J is TRBJ1-1 and V is TRBV5-1, with 7 nucleotides matching TRBD1. The ends lost 0 bases at V and 11 bases at J; junction bases unmatched: 4. The CDR3 runs to 12 residues. Germline loops: CDR1 SGHRS, CDR2 YFSETQ.